The subject of this entry is one TCR beta chain. V was shortened by 9 bases and J by 0 bases, with 22 bases between the two germline ends. The V gene's germline CDR1 is KGHDR and CDR2 SFDVKD. CDR3 length equals 17 residues. The data were obtained in a study of blood T cell repertoires in COVID-19. Overall study context: Sites in the United States, Italy and Spain provided acute and convalescent COVID-19 samples.

Data came from immunoSEQ multiplex PCR; TCRdb stores just in-frame clones and leaves some out. The sample records about 340,000 clones, about 93% being singletons. This sequence was found in a woman aged 18-30 years who had recovered from COVID-19. The specimen was peripheral blood. The J gene is TRBJ2-5, the V gene TRBV24-1; weak D call: TRBD1 (5 bases). The CDR3 region has the DNA TGTGCCACCCGACCAAGGACACGGAAAGAGCACCAAGAGACCCAGTACTTC. Its translation: CATRPRTRKEHQETQYF.